The 28 T cell receptor beta chains listed next were all sequenced from one sample in a study. A single record per CDR3 protein comes from TCRdb applying MiXCR to the 5' RACE reads. In the table there are about 9,000 distinct CDR3 sequences, about half of which are singletons. Treg sorting used a CD4+CD25+CD127-/low gate. Sequencing was done on a sample of Tregs sorted from a lymph node. The receptors were gathered from a female donor with breast cancer.

Regarding this clonotype: The junction differs from germline at one of its ends, possibly a read error. The V gene is TRBV4-2, the J gene TRBJ1-2; the D gene is possibly TRBD1 (5 bases). CDR1 is LGHNA, CDR2 YNFKEQ, per germline. The CDR3 sequence is 18 residues long. CDR3 amino acids: CASSRYPGETGANYGYTF. In DNA form, the CDR3 reads TGCGCCAGCAGCCGGTATCCGGGGGAGACCGGTGCTAACTATGGCTACACCTTC.

In this sample, this clonotype turned up once. V and J are TRBV12-3 or TRBV12-4 and TRBJ2-7, with D possibly being TRBD1 or TRBD2 (5 bases each). The CDR3 extends over 17 amino acids. The V end lost 1 base, the J end lost 3 bases, and 19 bases lay between the germline ends. As DNA, the CDR3 is TGTGCCAGCAGTTTAGAGCCAGGGACCTTGGAGGTCTACGAGCAGTACTTC. Encoded protein: CASSLEPGTLEVYEQYF.

The genes are TRBV12-3 or TRBV12-4 and TRBJ2-1; either TRBD1 or TRBD2 may supply D (5 bases each). V was clipped by 3 bases and J by 7 bases, with 10 bases between them. This CDR3 contains 13 residues. As DNA, the CDR3 is TGTGCCAGCAGTTTGGGGACCGGTAATGAGCAGTTCTTC. Translation: CASSLGTGNEQFF.

The chain recombines TRBV4-1 with TRBJ2-1; tentatively, D is TRBD1 or TRBD2 (6 bases each). Germline V gene data show CDR1 as MGHRA and CDR2 as YSYEKL. The CDR3 has 16 residues. Trimming removed 0 bases at V and 4 bases at J, with 13 bases between. The CDR3 DNA is TGCGCCAGCAGCCAAGATTTCCAGGGGAGGTACAATGAGCAGTTCTTC. Its translation: CASSQDFQGRYNEQFF.

V is TRBV7-9 and J is TRBJ1-2; D is uncertain. The V gene lost 2 bases and the J gene lost 12 bases, with 10 bases spanning the gap. Germline V CDR1 and CDR2: SEHNR, FQNEAQ (reference sequence). The CDR3 length is 11 residues. In DNA form, the CDR3 reads TGTGCCAGCAGCTTATCCCAGGCCCACACCTTC. Translation gives CASSLSQAHTF.

In regard to this clonotype: An end of the junction differs from the germline gene, which may be a read error. The rearrangement links TRBV10-3 to TRBJ1-1, with a tentative D call TRBD1 (6 bases). The CDR3 extends over 15 amino acids. Germline assignment: CDR1 ENHRY and CDR2 SYGVKD. The CDR3 nucleotides read TGTGCCAGCAGTTACTCTAGGGGGTGGAACACTGAAGCTTTCTTT. It codes for CASSYSRGWNTEAFF.

In nucleotides, the CDR3 is TGTGCCAGCAGCTTCCGGGGGACCAATTACGAGCAGTACTTC. Translating it yields CASSFRGTNYEQYF. The genes are TRBV27 and TRBJ2-7; D might be TRBD2 (6 bases). V dropped 6 bases and J dropped 4 bases, with 16 bases sitting between them. The CDR3 has 14 residues. The germline V gene has CDR1 MNHEY and CDR2 SMNVEV (reference sequence).

In the case of this clonotype: Sequence at one end of the junction differs from germline and may be a read error. The chain employs TRBV5-5 and TRBJ2-7; D not resolved. This CDR3 region has 14 residues. The germline V gene encodes CDR1 SGHKS and CDR2 YYEKEE (reference sequence). The CDR3 sequence is CTSSLGLGSYEQYF. The DNA for the CDR3 is TGTACCAGCAGCTTGGGTTTGGGTTCCTACGAGCAGTACTTC.

This clonotype appeared a single time. V usage is TRBV5-5 and J usage is TRBJ2-1, with a weak D call TRBD1 (5 bases). Trimming took off 4 bases at V and 5 bases at J, with 10 bases between the two ends. The CDR3 length is 13 residues. The germline V gene encodes CDR1 SGHKS and CDR2 YYEKEE (reference sequence). The CDR3 loop is CASSQDINNEQFF. The CDR3 DNA sequence: TGTGCCAGCAGCCAGGACATTAACAATGAGCAGTTCTTC.

This clonotype was picked up a small number of times. V and J are TRBV12-3 or TRBV12-4 and TRBJ1-5; no reliable D call. The CDR3 is made up of 14 amino acids. V was trimmed by 7 bases and J by 2 bases, leaving 12 bases between them. The CDR3, as DNA: TGTGCCAGCACCTGGATCGGGGGCAATCAGCCCCAGCATTTT. This codes for CASTWIGGNQPQHF.

The chain couples TRBV9 to TRBJ2-2, with 9 bases identical to TRBD2. The CDR3 loop spans 15 amino acids. Germline trimming cut 6 bases from V and 3 bases from J; bases unmatched to any gene: 6. Germline values: CDR1 SGDLS, CDR2 YYNGEE. The CDR3 DNA reads as TGTGCCAGCAACCCTAGCGGGGCGGACACCGGGGAGCTGTTTTTT. It translates to CASNPSGADTGELFF.

The chain is built from TRBV20-1 and TRBJ2-7, with TRBD2 matching over 7 bases. With 1 base clipped from V and 2 bases from J, the junction kept 8 bases outside the gene matches. This CDR3 contains 15 residues. Germline-derived CDR1 and CDR2 are DFQATT and SNEGSKA (reference sequence). The CDR3: CSARGTSWTAYEQYF. CDR3 coding DNA: TGCAGTGCTAGAGGGACTAGTTGGACGGCCTACGAGCAGTACTTC.

This clonotype was seen more than once but under ten times. V is TRBV4-1 and J is TRBJ2-7, with TRBD1 identical over 11 bases. V dropped 4 bases and J dropped 5; count of bases not matched to a gene: 4. Germline V gives CDR1 MGHRA, CDR2 YSYEKL. This CDR3 spans 14 amino acids. CDR3 region: CASSLDRGRDEQYF. The CDR3 nucleotides read TGCGCCAGCAGCCTGGACAGGGGGCGGGACGAGCAGTACTTC.

The rearrangement uses TRBV29-1 and TRBJ1-5; TRBD1 might be the D (5 bases). V lost 0 bases and J 15 bases, leaving 12 bases between the germline ends. The CDR3 contains 11 residues. CDR1 SQVTM and CDR2 ANQGSEA come from the germline V gene. This chain's CDR3 is CSVEDLSGLHF. The CDR3, as DNA: TGCAGCGTTGAAGATCTTTCAGGGTTGCATTTT. Combining the CDR3 with reference TRBV29-1 and TRBJ1-5 gives the whole variable domain SAVISQKPSRDICQRGTSLTIQCQVDSQVTMMFWYRQQPGQSLTLIATANQGSEATYESGFVIDKFPISRPNLTFSTLTVSNMSPEDSSIYLCSVEDLSGLHFGDGTRLSIL.

A single count supports this clonotype. Here the CDR3 omits its conserved ending phenylalanine or tryptophan, so a read error is the likely source. The chain employs TRBV29-1 and TRBJ2-5, with no clear D. There are 10 residues in the CDR3. V was cut by 7 bases and J by 2 bases, with 5 bases left in between. Germline CDR1 SQVTM, CDR2 ANQGSEA. The CDR3 region is CSAQQETQYS. The CDR3 DNA is TGCAGCGCCCAACAAGAGACCCAGTACTCC.

The chain carries TRBV3-1 and TRBJ2-7; a possible D gene is TRBD2 (6 bases). V was clipped by 6 bases and J by 4 bases, with 16 bases between them. The CDR3 is 14 residues long. The germline V gene encodes CDR1 LGHDT and CDR2 YNNKEL (reference sequence). The CDR3 spells CASSPNGSMYEQYF. CDR3 DNA sequence: TGTGCCAGCAGTCCTAACGGGAGCATGTACGAGCAGTACTTC.

In DNA form, the CDR3 reads TGCAGTGCTAGAACTAGACAGTACAATGAGCAGTTCTTC. Translation: CSARTRQYNEQFF. J is TRBJ2-1 and V is TRBV20-1; possibly TRBD1 or TRBD2 for D (5 bases each). The V end lost 2 bases, the J end lost 4 bases, and 9 bases lay between the germline ends. The germline V gene encodes CDR1 DFQATT and CDR2 SNEGSKA (reference sequence). The CDR3 sequence is 13 residues long.

The gene calls are TRBV20-1 and TRBJ2-1; D not resolved. Between the trimmed V and J ends, which lost 1 base and 10 bases, there was a span of 5 bases. Germline V CDR1 and CDR2: DFQATT, SNEGSKA (reference sequence). The CDR3 consists of 10 residues. The CDR3 DNA reads as TGCAGTGCTAGAGTGGGGGAGCAGTTCTTC. It yields the protein CSARVGEQFF.

The chain joins TRBV4-2 to TRBJ1-1; no clear D gene. CDR1 and CDR2 (germline): LGHNA, YNFKEQ. Trimming removed 3 bases from V and 0 bases from J, with 14 bases in between. The CDR3 covers 16 residues. Here the CDR3 reads CASSHYSQELNTEAFF. In DNA form, the CDR3 reads TGTGCCAGCAGCCACTACTCACAAGAATTGAACACTGAAGCTTTCTTT.

This clonotype was seen more than once but under ten times. At one boundary the junction diverges from the germline segment, which might be a read error. V gene TRBV7-7 combines with J gene TRBJ2-5; 7 bases are shared with TRBD2. The CDR3 runs to 14 residues. Germline V CDR1 and CDR2: SSHAT, FNYEAQ (reference sequence). The CDR3, as DNA: TGTGCTAGCAGCGCTACCGCGGGAGAAGAGACCCAGTACTTC. It codes for CASSATAGEETQYF.

This clonotype occurred a few times. The chain employs TRBV9 and TRBJ1-1; TRBD1 matches 8 bases. CDR1 and CDR2 from the germline V gene are SGDLS and YYNGEE. The CDR3 is 16 amino acids. The V and J ends lost 0 bases and 1 base, in that order; junction bases with no gene match: 5. CDR3 sequence: CASSVGAGGRNTEAFF. CDR3 coding DNA: TGTGCCAGCAGCGTAGGGGCAGGGGGCAGGAACACTGAAGCTTTCTTT.

The gene calls are TRBV7-9 and TRBJ2-3, with 11 bases identical to TRBD2. V shed 5 bases, J shed 5 bases, and the junction held 6 bases outside the gene matches. This CDR3 spans 15 amino acids. The germline V gene encodes CDR1 SEHNR and CDR2 FQNEAQ (reference sequence). This CDR3 reads CASSPLAGVRDTQYF. The CDR3 DNA reads as TGTGCCAGCAGCCCACTAGCGGGAGTCAGAGATACGCAGTATTTT.

The chain links TRBV6-5 to TRBJ2-7; D possibly corresponds to TRBD1 (5 bases). Trimming took off 2 bases at V and 6 bases at J, with 8 bases between the two ends. This CDR3 has 12 residues. Germline lookup yields CDR1 MNHEY and CDR2 SVGAGI. The CDR3 bases are TGTGCCAGCAGTTACCGGCAGGGCGAGCAGTACTTC. This codes for CASSYRQGEQYF.

This clonotype was seen a handful of times. The chain couples TRBV7-6 to TRBJ1-2; 9 bases align to TRBD1. The CDR3 is 15 residues long. The V gene's germline CDR1 is SGHVS and CDR2 FNYEAQ. With 7 bases clipped from V and 5 bases from J, the junction kept 11 bases outside the gene matches. The CDR3 here is CASTTPGQGSYGYTF. CDR3 bases: TGTGCCAGCACCACACCGGGACAGGGTTCTTATGGCTACACCTTC.

V and J are TRBV4-1 and TRBJ2-7; 7 nucleotides agree with TRBD1. The CDR3 is 14 amino acids. V lost 4 bases and J lost 2; bases outside the gene matches: 5. Germline loops: CDR1 MGHRA, CDR2 YSYEKL. The DNA of the CDR3 is TGCGCCAGCAGCCCAGGGGGTGGCCCCTACGAGCAGTACTTC. Encoded protein: CASSPGGGPYEQYF.

The rearrangement links TRBV7-9 to TRBJ2-1; D is possibly TRBD1 (6 bases). Per germline, CDR1 SEHNR and CDR2 FQNEAQ (reference sequence). The CDR3 is 14 amino acids. V gave up 3 bases and J gave up 6 bases, with 12 bases separating them. The CDR3 protein is CASSFGVRGNEQFF. In DNA, the CDR3 is TGTGCCAGCAGCTTTGGGGTCAGGGGCAATGAGCAGTTCTTC.

The genes are TRBV27 and TRBJ1-6, with a weak D call TRBD1 (5 bases). Germline lookup yields CDR1 MNHEY and CDR2 SMNVEV (reference sequence). V lost 5 bases to trimming and J lost 8 bases, with 13 bases between them. The length of the CDR3 is 14 residues. The CDR3 DNA is TGTGCCAGCAGTGGTCAGGGATGGTATTCACCCCTCCACTTT. Amino acids: CASSGQGWYSPLHF.

The chain links TRBV4-1 to TRBJ2-7; D unclear. Trimming cost V 1 base and J 4 bases, with 11 bases left between them. The V gene's germline CDR1 is MGHRA and CDR2 YSYEKL. The CDR3 length is 14 residues. The DNA of the CDR3 is TGCGCCAGCAGCCAAGTGGCGTCGCAATACGAGCAGTACTTC. Its protein product is CASSQVASQYEQYF.